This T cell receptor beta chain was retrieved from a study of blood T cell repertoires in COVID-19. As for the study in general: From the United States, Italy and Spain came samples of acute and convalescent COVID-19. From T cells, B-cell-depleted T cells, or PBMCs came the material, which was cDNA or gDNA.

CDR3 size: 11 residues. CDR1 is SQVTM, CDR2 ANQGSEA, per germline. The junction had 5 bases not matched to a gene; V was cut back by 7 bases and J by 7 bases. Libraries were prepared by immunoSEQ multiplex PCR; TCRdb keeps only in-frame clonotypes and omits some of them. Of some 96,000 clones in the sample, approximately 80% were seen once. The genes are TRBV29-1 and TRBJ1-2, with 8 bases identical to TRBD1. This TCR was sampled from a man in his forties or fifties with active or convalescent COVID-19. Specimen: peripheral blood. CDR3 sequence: CSGQGASGYTF. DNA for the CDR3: TGCAGCGGTCAGGGGGCTAGTGGCTACACCTTC.